Listed here are 25 T cell receptor beta chains from one sample, sequenced in a study of blood T cell repertoires in COVID-19. TCRdb keeps only in-frame clones here, not all; method: immunoSEQ multiplex PCR. The data contain 65,000 to 75,000 clones, 80% to 85% of them singletons. Source material: peripheral blood. Receptor source: a woman over 75 with acute or convalescent COVID-19.

The rearrangement joins TRBV4-2 to TRBJ1-1; D is unresolved. CDR1 and CDR2 from the germline V gene are LGHNA and YNFKEQ. The CDR3 runs 15 residues. Trimming pared 4 bases from V and 2 bases from J, leaving 14 bases between. DNA for the CDR3: TGTGCCAGCAGCCCAGGCCCGCTACTTAACACTGAAGCTTTCTTT. Encoded protein: CASSPGPLLNTEAFF.

This CDR3 reads CASSAAGDAYGYTF. Here the CDR3 DNA reads TGCGCCAGCAGTGCTGCAGGGGACGCGTACGGCTACACCTTC. The chain carries TRBV10-1 and TRBJ1-2, with a possible D match to TRBD1 (6 bases). The germline gives CDR1 WNHNN, CDR2 SYGVQD (reference sequence). The V and J ends lost 4 bases and 8 bases respectively, with 17 bases between them. This CDR3 has 14 amino acids.

The V gene is TRBV18, the J gene TRBJ2-1, with TRBD2 identical over 9 bases. The CDR3 totals 15 residues. V gave up 3 bases and J gave up 2 bases; unmatched junction bases: 2. CDR1 and CDR2 (germline): KGHSH, LQKENI. The CDR3 spells CASSPSGGTYNEQFF. For the CDR3, the DNA is TGTGCCAGCTCACCCAGCGGGGGGACCTACAATGAGCAGTTCTTC.

This rearrangement joins TRBV5-4 to TRBJ1-6; D unresolved. Germline assignment: CDR1 SGHNT and CDR2 YYREEE (reference sequence). V lost 2 bases, J lost 2 bases, and 8 bases lay in between. This CDR3 is 15 amino acids long. The CDR3 region is CASSFNNPYNSPLHF. CDR3 coding DNA: TGTGCCAGCAGCTTCAACAACCCCTATAATTCACCCCTCCACTTT. Full variable domain (rest looked up from reference TRBV5-4 and TRBJ1-6): ETGVTQSPTHLIKTRGQQVTLRCSSQSGHNTVSWYQQALGQGPQFIFQYYREEENGRGNFPPRFSGLQFPNYSSELNVNALELDDSALYLCASSFNNPYNSPLHFGNGTRLTVT.

The table lists this clone with a few counts. CDR3 protein: CASTSLLGNTIYF. CDR3 DNA sequence: TGCGCCAGCACCTCACTCTTGGGAAACACCATATATTTT. The J gene is TRBJ1-3, the V gene TRBV5-1, with no clear D. There are 13 residues in the CDR3. V was pared by 6 bases and J by 4 bases, with 11 bases between. The germline V gene encodes CDR1 SGHRS and CDR2 YFSETQ.

The V and J genes are TRBV27 and TRBJ2-2; TRBD1 aligns across 7 bases. Trimming at V came to 5 bases and at J to 7 bases, leaving 13 bases not matched to a gene. Germline V CDR1 and CDR2: MNHEY, SMNVEV (reference sequence). This CDR3 region has 16 residues. CDR3 sequence reads: CASSPSGGQAVGELFF. The DNA for the CDR3 is TGTGCCAGCAGTCCCTCCGGAGGACAGGCCGTCGGGGAGCTGTTTTTT.

Only a few counts were recorded for this clone. J is TRBJ1-1 and V is TRBV19, with D uncertain. Per the germline V gene, CDR1 is LNHDA and CDR2 is SQIVND (reference sequence). With 7 bases removed from V and 1 base from J, the gap between germline ends came to 10 bases. The CDR3 is 13 amino acids. Here the CDR3 DNA reads TGTGCCAGTATAGGCGGTTGGAACACTGAAGCTTTCTTT. Amino acids: CASIGGWNTEAFF. Looking up the rest from reference TRBV19 and TRBJ1-1 gives the full variable domain: DGGITQSPKYLFRKEGQNVTLSCEQNLNHDAMYWYRQDPGQGLRLIYYSQIVNDFQKGDIAEGYSVSREKKESFPLTVTSAQKNPTAFYLCASIGGWNTEAFFGQGTRLTVV.

In this sample, this clone turned up a few times. The chain carries TRBV6-5 and TRBJ1-1, with D perhaps matching TRBD1 (5 bases). This CDR3 is built from 12 residues. V dropped 6 bases and J dropped 3 bases, with 8 bases sitting between them. Germline V lookup: CDR1 MNHEY, CDR2 SVGAGI. In DNA form, the CDR3 reads TGTGCCAGCAGCCTAGGGGACACTGAAGCTTTCTTT. Translation: CASSLGDTEAFF.

This rearrangement joins TRBV5-1 to TRBJ2-1; 10 nucleotides match TRBD1. Looked up from germline, CDR1 is SGHRS and CDR2 is YFSETQ. There are 15 residues in the CDR3. Trimming cost V 5 bases and J 9 bases; bases outside gene matches: 11. The CDR3 reads CASSSGTGVQGEQFF. The CDR3 DNA is TGCGCCAGCAGTTCCGGGACAGGGGTACAGGGTGAGCAGTTCTTC.

The rearrangement links TRBV29-1 to TRBJ1-2; 12 bases fit TRBD1. Germline V gene lookup returns CDR1 SQVTM and CDR2 ANQGSEA. The V and J ends lost 6 bases and 7 bases, in that order; junction bases with no gene match: 12. The CDR3 is 15 amino acids. The CDR3 protein is CSVGQTGTGGSGYTF. In DNA, the CDR3 is TGCAGCGTGGGGCAGACCGGGACAGGGGGCTCTGGCTACACCTTC.

This chain connects TRBV5-3 to TRBJ1-2; 8 positions agree with TRBD1. TRBV5-3 is given ORF status, its function remaining uncertain. The trim removed 4 bases at V and 4 bases at J, leaving 12 bases unmatched. This CDR3 has 16 amino acids. The CDR3 reads CARSPDRVECGYGYTF. The CDR3 nucleotides are TGTGCCAGAAGCCCGGACAGGGTGGAATGTGGCTATGGCTACACCTTC.

A remark on this clone: The final CDR3 position lacks the conserved phenylalanine or tryptophan, pointing to a likely read error. The DNA is left out, because the CDR3 cannot be placed on it with certainty; the CDR3 is given as TCRdb lists it. The chain uses TRBV6-1 and TRBJ2-7; the table assigns TRBD2, which was not confirmed against the DNA. The germline V gene has CDR1 MNHNS and CDR2 SASEGT. The CDR3 has 14 amino acids, counting both end residues. CDR3 sequence: CASSERVFGGSWQS.

This clone was seen only a few times. J is TRBJ2-7 and V is TRBV19, with 9 nucleotides matching TRBD1. V gave up 1 base and J gave up 4 bases; unmatched junction bases: 8. This CDR3 has 16 amino acids. CDR1 is LNHDA, CDR2 SQIVND, per germline (reference sequence). CDR3 sequence (DNA): TGTGCCAGTAGTATAGTCGCACAGGGGGCTGTATACGAGCAGTACTTC. It yields the protein CASSIVAQGAVYEQYF. Full variable domain (outside the CDR3, taken from reference TRBV19 and TRBJ2-7): DGGITQSPKYLFRKEGQNVTLSCEQNLNHDAMYWYRQDPGQGLRLIYYSQIVNDFQKGDIAEGYSVSREKKESFPLTVTSAQKNPTAFYLCASSIVAQGAVYEQYFGPGTRLTVT.

The rearrangement uses TRBV21-1 and TRBJ2-7; no check of the table's D call, TRBD1, against the DNA was made. TRBV21-1 is deemed a pseudogene. The length of the CDR3 is 16 residues. The CDR3 spells CASRPSTRGQSYEQYF. The CDR3 DNA follows: TGTGCCAGCAGACCGTCCACCAGGGGGCAGTCCTACGAGCAGTACTTC.

The genes are TRBV2 and TRBJ2-2, with D maybe TRBD2 (6 bases). V lost 1 base, J lost 5 bases, and 14 bases lay in between. Germline V gene lookup returns CDR1 SNHLY and CDR2 FYNNEI. The CDR3 is 16 amino acids. In DNA, the CDR3 is TGTGCCAGCAGTGAAGTGGGCCGGGAGTGGACCGGGGAGCTGTTTTTT. This sequence encodes CASSEVGREWTGELFF.

CDR3 loop: CASSQVGTGNEKLFF. DNA for the CDR3: TGTGCCAGCAGCCAAGTCGGGACAGGAAATGAAAAACTGTTTTTT. V gene TRBV3-1 (or the pseudogene TRBV3-2) combines with J gene TRBJ1-4; 8 bases agree with TRBD1. The CDR3 spans 15 residues. The V gene's germline CDR1 is LGHDT and CDR2 YNNKEL (reference sequence). J gave up 5 bases and V 1 base, and 3 bases lay outside the gene matches.

This clone was recorded a few times. The rearrangement joins TRBV4-2 to TRBJ2-1; 8 bases align to TRBD2. Germline CDR1 and CDR2: LGHNA and YNFKEQ. The CDR3 is made up of 19 amino acids. V was pared by 0 bases and J by 7 bases, with 17 bases of the junction left unmatched. The CDR3 spells CASSQDGLAAGPGGNEQFF. The CDR3 DNA follows: TGTGCCAGCAGCCAAGACGGTCTAGCGGCGGGCCCGGGAGGGAATGAGCAGTTCTTC.

V usage is TRBV19 and J usage is TRBJ2-5; D may be TRBD1 (6 bases). The ends were cut back, 4 bases at V and 5 bases at J, with 11 bases in the middle. The CDR3 contains 13 residues. Germline V gene sequence: CDR1 LNHDA, CDR2 SQIVND (reference sequence). CDR3 amino acids: CASSRTVGETQYF. As DNA, the CDR3 is TGTGCCAGTAGTAGGACAGTCGGGGAGACCCAGTACTTC. The variable domain in full, with the rest retrieved from reference TRBV19 and TRBJ2-5, is DGGITQSPKYLFRKEGQNVTLSCEQNLNHDAMYWYRQDPGQGLRLIYYSQIVNDFQKGDIAEGYSVSREKKESFPLTVTSAQKNPTAFYLCASSRTVGETQYFGPGTRLLVL.

Worth noting for this clone: Its ends do not fully match the called genes, so a read error is possible. V usage is TRBV7-8 and J usage is TRBJ1-2, with D possibly being TRBD1 (5 bases). Germline CDR1 SGHVS, CDR2 FQNEAQ. This CDR3 spans 15 amino acids. In DNA, the CDR3 is TGTGCCAGCAGCGTAGCCCCGGGAGGGGACTATGGCTACACCTTC. This codes for CASSVAPGGDYGYTF.

V usage is TRBV3-1 (or the pseudogene TRBV3-2) and J usage is TRBJ2-7; 8 bases line up with TRBD1. The junction had 8 bases not matched to a gene; V was cut back by 4 bases and J by 0 bases. This CDR3 spans 16 amino acids. The germline V gene encodes CDR1 LGHDT and CDR2 YNNKEL (reference sequence). CDR3 in DNA: TGTGCCAGCAGCCCCCGACCGGGACAGGCCTCCTACGAGCAGTACTTC. Protein sequence: CASSPRPGQASYEQYF.

The rearrangement joins TRBV4-2 to TRBJ1-2, with D perhaps matching TRBD1 (5 bases). Germline CDR1 is LGHNA and CDR2 is YNFKEQ. The CDR3 is made up of 16 amino acids. Deletions cut 0 bases from V and 7 bases from J, with 18 bases between. CDR3 in DNA: TGTGCCAGCAGCCAAGAAACAGCTTGGGGCCCAAGTGGCTACACCTTC. Protein product: CASSQETAWGPSGYTF.

CDR3 nucleotide sequence: TGTGCTAGTGGTTTGTGGGACTCCTATGGCTACACCTTC. Its translation is CASGLWDSYGYTF. The chain couples TRBV12-5 to TRBJ1-2; tentative D call: TRBD1 (5 bases). This CDR3 is built from 13 residues. The germline V gene encodes CDR1 LGHNT and CDR2 FRNRAP. Trimming left V 2 bases short and J 4 bases short, with 8 bases between.

This clone was detected only a few times. The V gene is TRBV10-1, the J gene TRBJ1-2; TRBD1 matches at 7 bases. V lost 2 bases to trimming and J lost 7 bases; unmatched junction nucleotides: 7. The germline gives CDR1 WNHNN, CDR2 SYGVQD (reference sequence). CDR3 length: 14 residues. The CDR3 loop is CASSEDRVTGGYTF. The CDR3 coding sequence is TGCGCCAGCAGTGAGGACAGGGTGACGGGTGGCTACACCTTC.

The chain has TRBV20-1 and TRBJ1-3; D is unclear. Trimming removed 8 bases from V and 4 bases from J, with 9 bases in between. The CDR3 spans 11 residues. Looked up from germline, CDR1 is DFQATT and CDR2 is SNEGSKA (reference sequence). For the CDR3, the DNA is TGCAGTTCCCGTAGAGGAAACACCATATATTTT. Translation: CSSRRGNTIYF.

This clone was recorded a few times. The chain combines TRBV19 with TRBJ1-2; 8 bases match TRBD1. J was trimmed by 7 bases and V by 6 bases; bases with no gene match: 4. This CDR3 is 12 amino acids long. Germline CDR1 and CDR2: LNHDA and SQIVND (reference sequence). CDR3 loop: CASRWDRLGYTF. DNA for the CDR3: TGTGCCAGTAGATGGGACAGGCTTGGCTACACCTTC.